These 18 T cell receptor beta chains share one sample of origin, sequenced in a study of T-cell memory formation after mild COVID-19. In TCRdb, the 5' RACE reads were re-called with MiXCR into one record per CDR3 protein. The data contain about 560,000 distinct CDR3 sequences, about a fifth of them singletons. Sequenced input: PBMCs or a T cell subset sorted from them (not recorded which). Receptors were obtained from an adult woman who had mild COVID-19 (a few samples of this study predate the infection). Cell type and time point are not known.

This clonotype showed up just a few times. This rearrangement joins TRBV12-3 or TRBV12-4 to TRBJ1-1; D may be TRBD1 (6 bases). The CDR3 spans 13 residues. V lost 6 bases to trimming and J lost 6 bases, with 14 bases between them. The CDR3: CASSLRGAAEAFF. CDR3 sequence (DNA): TGTGCCAGCAGCCTCAGGGGCGCGGCTGAAGCTTTCTTT.

The CDR3: CASSDRLQGTQYF. In DNA form, the CDR3 reads TGTGCCAGTAGTGATCGTCTTCAGGGGACCCAGTACTTC. This chain joins TRBV19 and TRBJ2-5; maybe TRBD1 (5 bases). The CDR3 spans 13 residues. Germline CDR1 and CDR2: LNHDA and SQIVND (reference sequence). Deletions cut 5 bases from V and 7 bases from J, with 14 bases between. The full variable domain, its missing parts supplied by reference TRBV19 and TRBJ2-5, is DGGITQSPKYLFRKEGQNVTLSCEQNLNHDAMYWYRQDPGQGLRLIYYSQIVNDFQKGDIAEGYSVSREKKESFPLTVTSAQKNPTAFYLCASSDRLQGTQYFGPGTRLLVL.

This chain joins TRBV6-5 and TRBJ1-4, with D possibly TRBD1 on 6 matching bases. CDR3 length: 16 residues. Germline loops: CDR1 MNHEY, CDR2 SVGAGI. Between the trimmed V and J ends, which lost 4 bases and 4 bases, there was a span of 16 bases. Here the CDR3 DNA reads TGTGCCAGCAGTTTTTTCCGGGACACTTATAATGAAAAACTGTTTTTT. Translation: CASSFFRDTYNEKLFF.

This chain joins TRBV15 and TRBJ2-1; 9 nucleotides match TRBD2. CDR3 length equals 14 residues. CDR1 and CDR2 from the germline V gene are LNHNV and YYDKDF (reference sequence). The V gene end was trimmed by 4 bases and the J gene end by 3 bases; junction bases not matched to a gene: 1. In DNA, the CDR3 is TGTGCCACCAGCAATAGCGGGAGCTACAATGAGCAGTTCTTC. This sequence encodes CATSNSGSYNEQFF.

This clonotype was found once. The chain carries TRBV6-5 and TRBJ2-2; 9 bases line up with TRBD1. Germline-derived CDR1 and CDR2 are MNHEY and SVGAGI. The ends lost 2 bases at V and 7 bases at J; junction bases unmatched: 5. The CDR3 is 15 amino acids. In nucleotides, the CDR3 is TGTGCCAGCAGTTACGGGGGACAGGGAATCGGGGAGCTGTTTTTT. It codes for CASSYGGQGIGELFF.

This chain links TRBV2 with TRBJ1-5; TRBD1 matches 8 bases. Germline assignment: CDR1 SNHLY and CDR2 FYNNEI. There are 14 residues in the CDR3. V was pared by 9 bases and J by 2 bases, with 6 bases of the junction left unmatched. The CDR3 protein is CASRTGGGNQPQHF. The CDR3 coding sequence is TGTGCCAGTAGAACAGGGGGAGGCAATCAGCCCCAGCATTTT.

CDR3 region: CATTRRGAQETQYF. DNA of the CDR3: TGTGCCACCACCCGACGGGGTGCCCAAGAGACCCAGTACTTC. This chain uses TRBV15 with TRBJ2-5; D might be TRBD2 (5 bases). Germline assignment: CDR1 LNHNV and CDR2 YYDKDF (reference sequence). The V and J ends lost 7 bases and 1 base respectively, with 13 bases between them. The CDR3 is made up of 14 amino acids.

This rearrangement joins TRBV14 to TRBJ1-3; no clear D gene. Trimming took off 4 bases at V and 5 bases at J, with 6 bases between the two ends. This CDR3 has 12 amino acids. Germline V lookup: CDR1 SGHDN, CDR2 FVKESK. CDR3 nucleotides: TGTGCCAGCAGCCCCGTAAGAAACACCATATATTTT. This encodes CASSPVRNTIYF.

This clonotype was seen a few times. Here the CDR3 reads CASSVDFYDTQYF. As DNA, the CDR3 is TGTGCCAGCAGCGTAGACTTCTATGATACGCAGTATTTT. This chain links TRBV9 with TRBJ2-3; D not resolved. Per the germline V gene, CDR1 is SGDLS and CDR2 is YYNGEE. Between the trimmed V and J ends, which lost 0 bases and 6 bases, there was a span of 8 bases. The CDR3 is 13 amino acids.

The genes are TRBV7-9 and TRBJ2-3; TRBD2 aligns across 11 bases. Per germline, CDR1 SEHNR and CDR2 FQNEAQ (reference sequence). The CDR3 spans 16 residues. The trim removed 5 bases at V and 4 bases at J, leaving 8 bases unmatched. The CDR3 DNA sequence: TGTGCCAGCAGCCCGATAGCGGGAGGGCAAGCAGATACGCAGTATTTT. As protein: CASSPIAGGQADTQYF.

There are a few counts of this clonotype. The chain joins TRBV24-1 to TRBJ2-3, with TRBD1 identical over 10 bases. Germline CDR1 and CDR2: KGHDR and SFDVKD. This CDR3 comprises 15 residues. The J segment lost 5 bases and the V segment lost 7 bases, leaving 8 bases of the junction unmatched. Written as DNA, the CDR3 is TGTGCCACCAGCGGATCCGGGACAGGGGAAGATACGCAGTATTTT. This encodes CATSGSGTGEDTQYF.

V and J are TRBV3-1 and TRBJ2-3, with TRBD1 as a possible D gene (5 bases). V shed 5 bases and J shed 0 bases, with 18 bases lying between them. In germline, CDR1 is LGHDT, CDR2 YNNKEL (reference sequence). The CDR3 spans 17 residues. CDR3 coding DNA: TGTGCCAGCAGCTCCCGGACGTGGGGCCCTAGCACAGATACGCAGTATTTT. It encodes CASSSRTWGPSTDTQYF.

The V call is TRBV19, the J call TRBJ2-7; D possibly corresponds to TRBD1 (6 bases). Germline V gives CDR1 LNHDA, CDR2 SQIVND (reference sequence). The germline V and J ends were trimmed by 5 bases and 9 bases, with 17 bases remaining between them. The CDR3 runs to 13 residues. CDR3 in amino acids: CASSLTRQGMQYF. Here the CDR3 DNA reads TGTGCCAGTAGTCTGACCCGCCAGGGGATGCAGTACTTC.

The rearrangement joins TRBV7-9 to TRBJ2-5; 9 nucleotides agree with TRBD2. From germline, CDR1 is SEHNR and CDR2 FQNEAQ (reference sequence). Trimming took 4 bases from V and 5 from J; bases not matched to a gene: 8. The length of the CDR3 is 15 residues. The CDR3 region is CASSSLAGVTETQYF. CDR3 in DNA: TGTGCCAGCAGCTCTTTAGCGGGAGTCACGGAGACCCAGTACTTC.

This clonotype was seen just once. A much larger clone sits a single nucleotide away, making a read error possible. This chain joins TRBV20-1 and TRBJ1-5; D is possibly TRBD1 (5 bases). Germline loops: CDR1 DFQATT, CDR2 SNEGSKA (reference sequence). The CDR3 sequence is 15 residues long. CDR3 in amino acids: CSARGTGGGNQPQQF. CDR3 bases: TGCAGTGCTAGAGGAACGGGGGGAGGAAATCAGCCCCAGCAGTTT.

This clonotype was observed a handful of times. The chain uses TRBV5-1 and TRBJ2-7; 10 bases fit TRBD2. The trim removed 3 bases at V and 6 bases at J, leaving 9 bases unmatched. The V gene's germline CDR1 is SGHRS and CDR2 YFSETQ. This CDR3 is built from 15 residues. CDR3 coding DNA: TGCGCCAGCAGCTCCATAGCGGGGGGCCCGATCGAGCAGTACTTC. Its protein product is CASSSIAGGPIEQYF.

The chain combines TRBV12-3 or TRBV12-4 with TRBJ2-2; 7 nucleotides line up with TRBD1. The CDR3 runs to 18 residues. V was clipped by 5 bases and J by 0 bases; unmatched bases: 12. CDR3 DNA sequence: TGTGCCAGCAGTCGACCGCTCCGAGGGGGCGCGAACACCGGGGAGCTGTTTTTT. It codes for CASSRPLRGGANTGELFF.

This clonotype was counted only a few times. The V gene is TRBV3-1, the J gene TRBJ2-3; D is undetermined. The V end lost 6 bases, the J end lost 6 bases, and 7 bases lay between the germline ends. This CDR3 is built from 11 residues. Germline loops: CDR1 LGHDT, CDR2 YNNKEL (reference sequence). CDR3 sequence (DNA): TGTGCCAGCAGGACATACGATACGCAGTATTTT. Its protein is CASRTYDTQYF.